Included here is one TCR beta chain sequence, with context. Profiled with immunoSEQ multiplex PCR; TCRdb holds only in-frame clones, not every one. The sample gives some 79,000 clones, around 94% of which show up once; approximately 0.25% is in the top ten. Germline-derived CDR1 and CDR2 are LNHDA and SQIVND (reference sequence). Trimming took off 1 base at V and 4 bases at J, with 14 bases between the two ends. There are 15 residues in the CDR3. This entry belongs to a study of technical replicates of blood from several donors. The TCR originated in a human donor in good health. The rearrangement joins TRBV19 to TRBJ2-7, with a possible D match to TRBD2 (5 bases). What was sequenced was T cells isolated from PBMCs. CDR3 in DNA: TGTGCCAGTAGTATAGCGGGGAGATCCGAGTACGAGCAGTACTTC. Its protein product is CASSIAGRSEYEQYF.